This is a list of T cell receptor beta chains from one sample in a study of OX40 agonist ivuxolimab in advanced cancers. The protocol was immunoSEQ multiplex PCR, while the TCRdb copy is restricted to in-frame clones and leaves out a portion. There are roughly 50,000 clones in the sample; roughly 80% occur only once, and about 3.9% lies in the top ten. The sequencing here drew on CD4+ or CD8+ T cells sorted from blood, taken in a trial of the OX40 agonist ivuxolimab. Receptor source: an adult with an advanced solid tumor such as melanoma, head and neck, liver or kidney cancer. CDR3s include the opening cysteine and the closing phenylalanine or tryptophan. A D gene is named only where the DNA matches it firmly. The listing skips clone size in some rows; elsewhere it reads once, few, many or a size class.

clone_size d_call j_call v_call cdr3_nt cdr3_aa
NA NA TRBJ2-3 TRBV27 TGTGCCAGCAGTTTATCGACTAGCACAGATACGCAGTATTTT CASSLSTSTDTQYF
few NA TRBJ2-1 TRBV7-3 TGTGCCAGCAGCTTAGGTGGGGTGGGAGGTGAGCAGTTCTTC CASSLGGVGGEQFF
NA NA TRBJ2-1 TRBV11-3 TGTGCCAGCAGCTTTGGGGGAGGCTCCTACAATGAGCAGTTCTTC CASSFGGGSYNEQFF
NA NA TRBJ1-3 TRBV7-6 TGTGCCAGCAGCCCATCGGGGGGAAACACCATATATTTT CASSPSGGNTIYF
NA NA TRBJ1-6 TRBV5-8 TGTGCCAGCAGCTTGGAGAGCCAGGCCTATAATTCACCCCTCCACTTT CASSLESQAYNSPLHF
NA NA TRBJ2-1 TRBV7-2 TGTGCCAGCAGCCCGGACGGCTCCTACAATGAGCAGTTCTTC CASSPDGSYNEQFF
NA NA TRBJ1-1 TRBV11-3 TGTGCCAGCAGCCCCCGGGACGGAAAGACTGAAGCTTTCTTT CASSPRDGKTEAFF
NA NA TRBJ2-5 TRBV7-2 TGTGCCAGCAGCCGTACCGGGCGAAAAGAGACCCAGTACTTC CASSRTGRKETQYF
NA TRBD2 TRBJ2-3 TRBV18 TGTGCCAGCTCACCACGGACTAGCGGGGGGAAAGATACGCAGTATTTT CASSPRTSGGKDTQYF
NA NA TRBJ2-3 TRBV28 TGTGCCAGCAGGGTAGGGGGGGGAGATACGCAGTATTTT CASRVGGGDTQYF
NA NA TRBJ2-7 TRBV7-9 TGTGCCAGCAGCTTAGCCCGAGTTCCCTACGAGCAGTACTTC CASSLARVPYEQYF
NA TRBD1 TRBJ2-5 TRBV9 TGTGCCAGCAGCGTAGCAACTGCGTCGGGACAGGGGGCGCAAAGCTACCAAGAGACCCAGTACTTC CASSVATASGQGAQSYQETQYF
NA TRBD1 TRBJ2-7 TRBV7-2 TGTGCCAGCAGCTTATTTGGGACAGCTACCTACGAGCAGTACTTC CASSLFGTATYEQYF
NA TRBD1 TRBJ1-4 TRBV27 TGTGCCAGCAGAAATCTTGGGCAGGGGGCAACTAATGAAAAACTGTTTTTT CASRNLGQGATNEKLFF
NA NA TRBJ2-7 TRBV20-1 TGCAGTGCTACCCCTTTGAACGAGCAGTACTTC CSATPLNEQYF
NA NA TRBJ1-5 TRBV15 TGTGCCACCAGCAGAATCGGTGGCGAGCCCCAGCATTTT CATSRIGGEPQHF
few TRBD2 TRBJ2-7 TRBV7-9 TGTGCCAGCAGCTCCCCAAGCAGCGGGGCCTTCTACGAGCAGTACTTC CASSSPSSGAFYEQYF
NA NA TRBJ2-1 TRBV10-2 TGCGCCAGCAGTGAGTCGGTCCTCTTCAATGAGCAGTTCTTC CASSESVLFNEQFF
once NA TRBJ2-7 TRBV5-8 TGTGCCAGCAGCTTGGGGACAGCCATAGGTTCGCACTTC CASSLGTAIGSHF
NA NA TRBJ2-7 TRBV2 TGTGCCAGCAGTGATGTACTAAAGTCCTCCTACGAGCAGTACTTC CASSDVLKSSYEQYF
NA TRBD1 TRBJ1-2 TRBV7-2 TGTGCCAGCACTCCGACAGGGAGCAACTATGGCTACACCTTC CASTPTGSNYGYTF
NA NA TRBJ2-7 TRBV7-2 TGTGCCAGCAGCTTGAACAGGGAGGCCTACGAGCAGTACTTC CASSLNREAYEQYF
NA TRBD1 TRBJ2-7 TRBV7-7 TGTGCTAGCAGCCCGCGGACAGGGGGGGGCGAGCAGTACTTC CASSPRTGGGEQYF
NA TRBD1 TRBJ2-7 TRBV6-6 TGTGCCAGCAGGCCCGGGACAGGGAGCTCCTACGAGCAGTACTTC CASRPGTGSSYEQYF
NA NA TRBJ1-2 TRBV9 TGTGCCAGCAGCGCAGACAGGAGTCAGGGCTACACCTTC CASSADRSQGYTF
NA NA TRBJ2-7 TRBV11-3 TGTGCCAGCAGCCCTCGGAGCTTACACTACGAGCAGTACTTC CASSPRSLHYEQYF
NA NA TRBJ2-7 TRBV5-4 TGTGCCAGCAGCTTGATGGTTAGGGTCCACGAGCAGTACTTC CASSLMVRVHEQYF
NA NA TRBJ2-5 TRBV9 TGTGCCAGCAGCGTAGAAGGGGGGCCTTCTGGGACCCAGTACTTC CASSVEGGPSGTQYF
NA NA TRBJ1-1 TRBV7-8 TGTGCCAGCAGCCCTCAGGGGAACACTGAAGCTTTCTTT CASSPQGNTEAFF
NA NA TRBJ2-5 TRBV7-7 TGTGCTAGCAGCTCATCACGGACAGCTCAAGAGACCCAGTACTTC CASSSSRTAQETQYF
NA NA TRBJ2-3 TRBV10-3 TGTGCCATCAGTGGAAGTTTGGATACGCAGTATTTT CAISGSLDTQYF
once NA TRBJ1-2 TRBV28 TGTGCCAGCACCCTTAGGGGGAACTATGGCTACACCTTC CASTLRGNYGYTF
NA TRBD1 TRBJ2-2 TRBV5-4 TGTGCCAGCAGCCAGGGGGTCGTCAACACCGGGGAGCTGTTTTTT CASSQGVVNTGELFF
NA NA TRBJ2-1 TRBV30 TGTGCCTGGGACCCCGGGCGGACCACCGGTGAGCAGTTCTTC CAWDPGRTTGEQFF
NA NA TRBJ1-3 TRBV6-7 TGTGCCAGCAGTTACGGTCTTGGAAACACCATATATTTT CASSYGLGNTIYF